This T cell receptor beta chain was retrieved from a study of shared clonotypes between healthy human individuals. Study-level information: The composition of the donors was two women and a few men aged 18 to 49. Study conclusions and caveats: Relative to clonotypes present in all four donors, those not shared had lower generation probabilities.

J was trimmed by 8 bases and V by 2 bases; bases with no gene match: 7. The V gene's germline CDR1 is LNHDA and CDR2 SQIVND (reference sequence). This CDR3 contains 15 residues. With respect to this clone: No antigen is known for it.

Generated by immunoSEQ multiplex PCR, the TCRdb table keeps only in-frame clones and is missing some. The data hold roughly 2.1 million clones, with just over 90% observed a single time. Positively selected for CCR7, the CD45RO-negative cells used as naive CD8 cells excluded terminally differentiated effector memory CD45RA+ cells. The chain is built from TRBV19 and TRBJ2-1, with 9 bases fitting TRBD2. The TCR sequence derives from a man aged 18 to 35 in good health. Some clones in this sample may be carry-over from other donors' samples. Sequenced material: naive CD8+ T cells from PBMCs. The CDR3 nucleotides read TGTGCCAGTAGTATAACTGCGGGAGGGCCGTATGAGCAGTTCTTC. Translating gives CASSITAGGPYEQFF.